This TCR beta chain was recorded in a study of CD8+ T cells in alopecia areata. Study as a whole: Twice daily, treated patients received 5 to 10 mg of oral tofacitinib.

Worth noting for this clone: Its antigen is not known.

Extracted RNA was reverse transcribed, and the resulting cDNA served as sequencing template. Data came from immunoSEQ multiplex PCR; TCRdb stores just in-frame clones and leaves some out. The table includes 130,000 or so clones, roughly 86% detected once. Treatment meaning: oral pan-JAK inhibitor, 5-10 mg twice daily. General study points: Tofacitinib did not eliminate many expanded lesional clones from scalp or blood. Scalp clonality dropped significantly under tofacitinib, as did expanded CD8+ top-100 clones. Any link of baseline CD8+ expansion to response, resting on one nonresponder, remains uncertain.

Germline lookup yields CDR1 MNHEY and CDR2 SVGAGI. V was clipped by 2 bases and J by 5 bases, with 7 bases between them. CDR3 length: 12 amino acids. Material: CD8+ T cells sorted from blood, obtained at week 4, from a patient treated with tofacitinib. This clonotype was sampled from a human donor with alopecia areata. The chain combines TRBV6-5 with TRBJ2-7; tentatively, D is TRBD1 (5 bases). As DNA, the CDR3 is TGTGCCAGCAGTTACGGGGCCCACGAGCAGTACTTC. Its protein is CASSYGAHEQYF.